A single sample is the source of the 28 T cell receptor beta chains below, sequenced in a study of T cell responses to AZD1222 COVID-19 vaccine. Profiled with immunoSEQ multiplex PCR; TCRdb holds only in-frame clones, not every one. The data hold about 180,000 clones, with over 85% observed a single time. The sequencing here drew on peripheral blood, taken 28 days after the second dose of the MenACWY control vaccine. These receptors all stem from an adult who received the MenACWY meningococcal vaccine as a control.

The rearrangement joins TRBV30 to TRBJ1-2; unclear D gene. The V end lost 2 bases, the J end lost 4 bases, and 8 bases lay between the germline ends. The CDR3 is 12 residues long. CDR1 and CDR2 from the germline V gene are GTSNPN and SVGIG (reference sequence). The CDR3 nucleotides read TGTGCCTGGAGTTGGCAAAGCTATGGCTACACCTTC. Protein: CAWSWQSYGYTF.

This clone was counted between two and nine times. Distinct nucleotide sequences in the sample also encode this CDR3. V gene TRBV4-2 combines with J gene TRBJ1-2, with D unclear. V dropped 0 bases and J dropped 5 bases, with 4 bases sitting between them. The CDR3 runs 12 residues. In germline, CDR1 is LGHNA, CDR2 YNFKEQ. Here the CDR3 reads CASSQDSYGYTF. The CDR3 nucleotides read TGTGCCAGCAGCCAAGACAGTTATGGCTACACCTTC.

This chain links TRBV25-1 with TRBJ2-1, with D unresolved. From germline, CDR1 is MGHDK and CDR2 SYGVNS. The CDR3 spans 13 residues. V lost 6 bases and J 2 bases, leaving 8 bases between the germline ends. The DNA of the CDR3 is TGTGCCAGCAGCCTCACAACCTACAATGAGCAGTTCTTC. Protein: CASSLTTYNEQFF.

The chain links TRBV6-5 to TRBJ2-1; unclear D gene. The CDR3 has 13 amino acids. Trimming pared 8 bases from V and 4 bases from J, leaving 12 bases between. In germline, CDR1 is MNHEY, CDR2 SVGAGI. CDR3: CASRPSGYNEQFF. CDR3 in DNA: TGTGCCAGCCGTCCTAGTGGGTACAATGAGCAGTTCTTC.

The rearrangement links TRBV5-1 to TRBJ1-6; no definite D call. V lost 0 bases, J lost 0 bases, and 7 bases lay in between. The CDR3 sequence is 16 residues long. CDR1 and CDR2 from the germline V gene are SGHRS and YFSETQ. The CDR3, as DNA: TGCGCCAGCAGCTTGGAGGGTTTCTCCTATAATTCACCCCTCCACTTT. Translation: CASSLEGFSYNSPLHF.

The J gene is TRBJ1-1, the V gene TRBV3-1 (or the pseudogene TRBV3-2), with 9 bases aligning to TRBD1. The CDR3 contains 15 residues. Per germline, CDR1 LGHDT and CDR2 YNNKEL (reference sequence). J gave up 6 bases and V 4 bases, and 9 bases lay outside the gene matches. The CDR3 sequence: CASSPRTGEFAEAFF. In DNA, the CDR3 is TGTGCCAGCAGCCCCCGGACAGGGGAATTCGCTGAAGCTTTCTTT.

This rearrangement joins TRBV5-8 to TRBJ1-4; 9 bases match TRBD1. Germline CDR1 and CDR2: SGHTS and YDEGEE. The CDR3 has 15 residues. The V segment lost 4 bases and the J segment 8 bases; nucleotides outside the gene matches: 9. The CDR3 DNA follows: TGTGCCAGCAGCCTGGGGACAGGGAGAAGCGAAAAACTGTTTTTT. It codes for CASSLGTGRSEKLFF.

V gene TRBV6-1 combines with J gene TRBJ1-4; D remains unclear. V lost 2 bases, J lost 8 bases, and 12 bases lay in between. The CDR3 runs 14 residues. Germline-derived CDR1 and CDR2 are MNHNS and SASEGT. The CDR3 reads CASSERLRQEKLFF. The CDR3 coding sequence is TGTGCCAGCAGTGAACGTTTACGGCAAGAAAAACTGTTTTTT.

The CDR3 DNA is TGTGCCAGTAGGACCGGTAGCGGGGCTGGTCAGCCCCAGCATTTT. It translates to CASRTGSGAGQPQHF. The V call is TRBV19, the J call TRBJ1-5; a possible D gene is TRBD1 (5 bases). The V end lost 6 bases, the J end lost 6 bases, and 18 bases lay between the germline ends. The CDR3 has 15 amino acids. Per the germline V gene, CDR1 is LNHDA and CDR2 is SQIVND (reference sequence).

The chain is built from TRBV4-2 and TRBJ2-5; tentative D call: TRBD2 (7 bases). Trimming pared 7 bases from V and 1 base from J, leaving 10 bases between. The CDR3 contains 13 residues. Germline lookup yields CDR1 LGHNA and CDR2 YNFKEQ. The CDR3 is CASTRGAQETQYF. The CDR3 DNA sequence: TGTGCCAGCACCCGGGGGGCCCAAGAGACCCAGTACTTC.

This clone was detected only once. The rearrangement links TRBV7-9 to TRBJ1-4; 7 bases align to TRBD1. This CDR3 region has 17 residues. Per the germline V gene, CDR1 is SEHNR and CDR2 is FQNEAQ (reference sequence). With 4 bases clipped from V and 8 bases from J, the junction kept 16 bases outside the gene matches. The DNA of the CDR3 is TGTGCCAGCAGCTCGATGGGGGGACAGCTCCTTGGGGAAAAACTGTTTTTT. Amino acid sequence: CASSSMGGQLLGEKLFF.

The chain joins TRBV10-1 to TRBJ1-1; TRBD1 agrees at 8 bases. J was trimmed by 7 bases and V by 9 bases; bases with no gene match: 7. CDR3 length: 12 residues. CDR1 WNHNN and CDR2 SYGVQD come from the germline V gene (reference sequence). CDR3 loop: CARIQGGGEAFF. CDR3 nucleotide sequence: TGCGCCAGAATACAGGGGGGAGGTGAAGCTTTCTTT.

The chain is built from TRBV5-1 and TRBJ1-4; possible D gene TRBD1, 5 bases. Germline CDR1 SGHRS, CDR2 YFSETQ. V was clipped by 1 base and J by 7 bases, with 14 bases between them. The length of the CDR3 is 15 residues. CDR3 nucleotide sequence: TGCGCCAGCAGCTTGTCGGGGCCAAATACTGAAAAACTGTTTTTT. Translation gives CASSLSGPNTEKLFF.

The V and J genes are TRBV6-2 or TRBV6-3 and TRBJ1-4; TRBD1 might be the D (5 bases). The CDR3 runs to 15 residues. Trimming cost V 5 bases and J 7 bases, with 17 bases left between them. Looked up from germline, CDR1 is MNHEY and CDR2 is SVGEGT. CDR3 nucleotides: TGTGCCAGCAGTATAAGCCAGGGCGTCGGTGAAAAACTGTTTTTT. Translating gives CASSISQGVGEKLFF.

The chain uses TRBV6-1 and TRBJ1-5; D gene ambiguous. Germline CDR1 MNHNS, CDR2 SASEGT. V was cut by 3 bases and J by 0 bases, with 6 bases left in between. The length of the CDR3 is 14 residues. In nucleotides, the CDR3 is TGTGCCAGCAGTGACGGGGTTAGCAATCAGCCCCAGCATTTT. Its translation is CASSDGVSNQPQHF.

V gene TRBV3-1 (or the pseudogene TRBV3-2) combines with J gene TRBJ1-2, with D unclear. Germline V gene data show CDR1 as LGHDT and CDR2 as YNNKEL (reference sequence). The CDR3 is 14 residues long. V was pared by 4 bases and J by 8 bases, with 17 bases between. The CDR3 loop reads CASSPRQGSHGYTF. The CDR3 DNA follows: TGTGCCAGCAGCCCGAGGCAAGGGAGTCACGGCTACACCTTC.

The chain recombines TRBV6-2 or TRBV6-3 with TRBJ1-2; maybe TRBD1 (5 bases). The CDR3 sequence is 12 residues long. Trimming stripped 6 bases from V and 8 bases from J, with 13 bases between. Germline-derived CDR1 and CDR2 are MNHEY and SVGEGT. CDR3 in amino acids: CASSRQSFGYTF. CDR3 bases: TGTGCCAGCAGCCGACAGAGCTTCGGCTACACCTTC.

This clone was observed a handful of times. The gene calls are TRBV7-2 and TRBJ2-3, with a weak D call TRBD1 (6 bases). The length of the CDR3 is 15 residues. Trimming shortened V by 3 bases and J by 0 bases, and 10 bases separated the two germline ends. Germline lookup yields CDR1 SGHTA and CDR2 FQGNSA. CDR3 loop: CASSLTGVSTDTQYF. Here the CDR3 DNA reads TGTGCCAGCAGCTTGACAGGAGTTAGCACAGATACGCAGTATTTT.

The J gene is TRBJ1-3, the V gene TRBV5-5; unclear D gene. This CDR3 spans 15 amino acids. CDR1 and CDR2 from the germline V gene are SGHKS and YYEKEE (reference sequence). The V gene lost 4 bases and the J gene lost 2 bases, with 13 bases spanning the gap. The CDR3 loop is CASSPVLGTGNTIYF. In DNA form, the CDR3 reads TGTGCCAGCAGCCCCGTCCTCGGGACTGGAAACACCATATATTTT.

The CDR3 DNA follows: TGCGCCACTAAGGGGGGGGCTGCCCGTGGCTACACCTTC. The encoded protein is CATKGGAARGYTF. The gene calls are TRBV5-1 and TRBJ1-2; D perhaps matches TRBD1 (6 bases). The germline V and J ends were trimmed by 9 bases and 7 bases, with 19 bases remaining between them. This CDR3 comprises 13 residues. Germline CDR1 reads SGHRS; CDR2 reads YFSETQ.

CDR3 sequence reads: CASSPGTDTEAFF. The CDR3 nucleotides are TGTGCCAGCAGCCCCGGGACAGACACTGAAGCTTTCTTT. The chain is built from TRBV7-3 and TRBJ1-1, with 7 bases matching TRBD1. Germline CDR1 reads SGHTA; CDR2 reads FQGTGA. The J segment lost 3 bases and the V segment lost 5 bases, leaving 3 bases of the junction unmatched. This CDR3 spans 13 amino acids.

V is TRBV18 and J is TRBJ1-6, with 9 nucleotides matching TRBD1. The CDR3 is 16 residues long. The germline CDR1 and CDR2 sequences are KGHSH and LQKENI. The J segment lost 7 bases and the V segment lost 2 bases, leaving 6 bases of the junction unmatched. CDR3 in amino acids: CASSPTETGGNSPLHF. The DNA of the CDR3 is TGTGCCAGCTCACCAACAGAGACAGGGGGGAATTCACCCCTCCACTTT.

V is TRBV30 and J is TRBJ1-6; D remains unclear. The CDR3 covers 12 residues. V gave up 3 bases and J gave up 13 bases, with 13 bases separating them. Germline lookup yields CDR1 GTSNPN and CDR2 SVGIG (reference sequence). CDR3 DNA: TGTGCCTGGAGCACAGAGGCGGGGCCCCTCCACTTT. It translates to CAWSTEAGPLHF.

The CDR3 here is CASRDGMNTEAFF. Written as DNA, the CDR3 is TGTGCCAGCAGGGACGGTATGAACACTGAAGCTTTCTTT. This chain uses TRBV12-3 or TRBV12-4 with TRBJ1-1; unclear D gene. V gave up 6 bases and J gave up 0 bases, with 8 bases separating them. The CDR3 totals 13 residues.

This clone has a single count. The rearrangement joins TRBV4-1 to TRBJ2-5; 9 bases align to TRBD2. The V gene end was trimmed by 1 base and the J gene end by 2 bases; junction bases not matched to a gene: 5. Germline V gives CDR1 MGHRA, CDR2 YSYEKL. This CDR3 comprises 16 residues. CDR3 sequence: CASSQVGLAGQETQYF. CDR3 nucleotides: TGCGCCAGCAGCCAAGTAGGGCTAGCGGGGCAAGAGACCCAGTACTTC.

The V and J genes are TRBV30 and TRBJ1-2; 7 bases are shared with TRBD1. Germline lookup yields CDR1 GTSNPN and CDR2 SVGIG (reference sequence). The ends lost 3 bases at V and 5 bases at J; junction bases unmatched: 3. The CDR3 length is 12 residues. The CDR3 DNA reads TGTGCCTGGAGGGGACAGTTTTATGGCTACACCTTC. Encoded protein: CAWRGQFYGYTF.

V gene TRBV4-1 combines with J gene TRBJ2-7; TRBD2 aligns across 11 bases. The junction had 4 bases not matched to a gene; V was cut back by 1 base and J by 5 bases. Germline V lookup: CDR1 MGHRA, CDR2 YSYEKL. The length of the CDR3 is 15 residues. The CDR3: CASSQVAGGPDEQYF. CDR3 in DNA: TGCGCCAGCAGCCAAGTAGCGGGGGGGCCGGACGAGCAGTACTTC.

The rearrangement joins TRBV29-1 to TRBJ2-7; weak D call: TRBD2 (6 bases). The germline CDR1 and CDR2 sequences are SQVTM and ANQGSEA. The V end lost 7 bases, the J end lost 6 bases, and 13 bases lay between the germline ends. CDR3 length: 11 residues. The CDR3 coding sequence is TGCAGCGCGGCCGGGGGACGCGAGCAGTACTTC. This gives the protein CSAAGGREQYF.